The rows below give T cell receptor beta chains drawn from one sample of a study of blood T cell repertoires in COVID-19. Assay used: immunoSEQ multiplex PCR; TCRdb lists only in-frame clones, some missing. This sample has some 85,000 clones, with about 88% found just once. Sequenced input: peripheral blood. The receptors derive from a man aged 45-65 years with acute or convalescent COVID-19. The CDR3 runs from the conserved cysteine through the conserved F or W. The D gene is left open where the match is weak. Some rows mark clone size as missing; the rest say once, few, many or name a class of expanded clone.

CASSVQGGGVETQYF,TGTGCCAGTAGTGTACAGGGAGGGGGGGTGGAGACCCAGTACTTC,-,TRBV19,TRBJ2-5,-
CASSANLQGNYGYTF,TGTGCCAGCAGTGCGAACTTGCAGGGAAACTATGGCTACACCTTC,-,TRBV2,TRBJ1-2,-
CASSSYRGRVQPQHF,TGCGCCAGCAGCTCCTACAGGGGGCGCGTGCAGCCCCAGCATTTT,TRBD1,TRBV5-1,TRBJ1-5,-
CATSDPGLAGDNEQFF,TGTGCCACCAGTGACCCGGGACTAGCGGGCGACAATGAGCAGTTCTTC,TRBD2,TRBV24-1,TRBJ2-1,-
CASSQDSGGLQVTQYF,TGCGCCAGCAGCCAAGATTCAGGGGGTTTGCAAGTTACGCAGTATTTT,TRBD1,TRBV4-1,TRBJ2-3,-
CASSEPGRGKHQPQHF,TGTGCCAGCAGTGAACCCGGTAGGGGAAAGCATCAGCCCCAGCATTTT,-,TRBV6-1,TRBJ1-5,-
CASRQRGGRNEQYF,TGTGCCAGCCGTCAGCGGGGGGGCCGTAACGAGCAGTACTTC,TRBD2,TRBV27,TRBJ2-7,-
CASRRTAGQPQHF,TGTGCCAGCAGGAGGACGGCGGGGCAGCCCCAGCATTTT,-,TRBV2,TRBJ1-5,-
CASRPPGQNTGELFF,TGTGCCAGCAGACCCCCGGGACAGAACACCGGGGAGCTGTTTTTT,-,TRBV6-5,TRBJ2-2,-
CASSLGAHSNYGYTF,TGTGCCAGCAGCTTAGGCGCCCATTCTAACTATGGCTACACCTTC,-,TRBV11-2,TRBJ1-2,-
CASSKEESTEAFF,TGTGCCAGCAGCAAAGAAGAGAGCACTGAAGCTTTCTTT,-,TRBV21-1,TRBJ1-1,-
CASSLGTARGAGYNEQFF,TGTGCCAGCAGCCTTGGGACAGCCAGGGGGGCTGGATACAATGAGCAGTTCTTC,-,TRBV7-8,TRBJ2-1,-
CASSLRTGLYGYTF,TGCGCCAGCAGCTTGAGGACAGGCCTCTATGGCTACACCTTC,TRBD1,TRBV5-1,TRBJ1-2,-
CASRDRGDRGAELFF,TGTGCCAGCAGGGACCGGGGTGACCGGGGTGCGGAACTGTTTTTT,-,TRBV6-6,TRBJ1-4,-
CASSPAPGQGARGYTF,TGTGCCAGCAGCCCCGCCCCGGGACAGGGGGCGCGGGGCTACACCTTC,TRBD1,TRBV14,TRBJ1-2,once
CASRPLDRLINEKLFF,TGTGCCAGCAGACCACTTGACCGACTAATTAATGAAAAACTGTTTTTT,-,TRBV6-6,TRBJ1-4,once
CASSFHGDQPQHF,TGTGCCAGCAGCTTCCACGGGGATCAGCCCCAGCATTTT,-,TRBV7-2,TRBJ1-5,-
CASTPGAAGGLGELFF,TGTGCCAGCACTCCCGGGGCTGCGGGGGGGCTCGGGGAGCTGTTTTTT,TRBD2,TRBV28,TRBJ2-2,-
CASSPNQRGGRKQYF,TGTGCCAGCAGCCCAAACCAGCGGGGGGGGCGGAAGCAGTACTTC,TRBD2,TRBV7-2,TRBJ2-7,-
CAGRDREEKLFF,TGTGCCGGCCGGGACAGGGAGGAAAAACTGTTTTTT,TRBD1,TRBV30,TRBJ1-4,-
CAWSVQQGNYGYTF,TGTGCCTGGAGTGTACAGCAGGGGAACTATGGCTACACCTTC,-,TRBV30,TRBJ1-2,-
CASSGTGGANEKLFF,TGTGCCAGCAGCGGCACAGGAGGGGCTAATGAAAAACTGTTTTTT,-,TRBV9,TRBJ1-4,-
CASSERGTTDTQYF,TGTGCCAGCAGTGAACGGGGGACCACAGATACGCAGTATTTT,-,TRBV6-1,TRBJ2-3,-
CAWSTGLAGMNEQFF,TGTGCCTGGAGTACGGGACTAGCGGGGATGAATGAGCAGTTCTTC,TRBD2,TRBV30,TRBJ2-1,-
CASSLWGQREKLFF,TGTGCCAGCAGTTTGTGGGGGCAGCGTGAAAAACTGTTTTTT,-,TRBV6-5,TRBJ1-4,medium-sized
CASRSPGGRTGELFF,TGTGCCAGCAGATCCCCGGGGGGGCGTACCGGGGAGCTGTTTTTT,TRBD2,TRBV7-2,TRBJ2-2,-
CASTPGQGARGYTF,TGTGCCAGCACCCCCGGACAGGGCGCAAGAGGCTACACCTTC,TRBD1,TRBV3-1/TRBV3-2,TRBJ1-2,-
CASSRGAVAGPNEQFF,TGCGCCAGCAGCCGGGGGGCCGTGGCAGGCCCCAATGAGCAGTTCTTC,-,TRBV5-1,TRBJ2-1,-
CASSLDGDSVEQYF,TGTGCCAGCAGCTTGGACGGGGATTCGGTCGAGCAGTACTTC,-,TRBV5-6,TRBJ2-7,many
CASSHEDRAGAGELFF,TGTGCCAGCAGCCACGAGGACAGGGCGGGGGCCGGGGAGCTGTTTTTT,-,TRBV5-4,TRBJ2-2,-
CASSYGTSLDRGGQYF,TGTGCCAGCAGCTACGGGACTAGCTTGGACCGGGGGGGCCAGTACTTC,TRBD2,TRBV7-2,TRBJ2-5,-
CASSLREDVTQYF,TGTGCCAGCAGTTTGCGGGAGGATGTGACCCAGTACTTC,TRBD2,TRBV28,TRBJ2-5,few
CASSQGTGQGYEQYF,TGTGCCAGCAGCCAAGGTACGGGACAGGGCTACGAGCAGTACTTC,TRBD1,TRBV3-1/TRBV3-2,TRBJ2-7,-
CASSLDGTGGQRQYF,TGCGCCAGCAGCTTGGATGGGACAGGGGGCCAACGGCAGTACTTC,TRBD1,TRBV5-1,TRBJ2-7,-
CAISESQLAGGREQFF,TGTGCCATCAGTGAGTCCCAGCTAGCGGGGGGGCGGGAGCAGTTCTTC,TRBD2,TRBV10-3,TRBJ2-1,-
CASLKGQGQGDSCTGELFF,TGTGCCAGCCTCAAAGGCCAGGGGCAGGGGGATTCATGCACCGGGGAGCTGTTTTTT,-,TRBV21-1,TRBJ2-2,-
CARSFLRDLNEKLFF,TGTGCCAGAAGCTTTCTCCGGGACTTGAATGAAAAACTGTTTTTT,-,TRBV7-5,TRBJ1-4,-
CSVGSDRVHGYTF,TGCAGCGTTGGCTCGGACAGGGTACATGGCTACACCTTC,TRBD1,TRBV29-1,TRBJ1-2,-
CASSLNKPGGYGYTF,TGTGCCAGCAGCCTAAACAAACCGGGGGGGTATGGCTACACCTTC,-,TRBV7-9,TRBJ1-2,once
CAISEGVSYTF,TGTGCCATCAGTGAAGGGGTTAGCTACACCTTC,-,TRBV10-3,TRBJ1-2,-
CASSLAFLTQYQETQYF,TGTGCCAGCAGCTTAGCGTTTCTCACACAGTACCAAGAGACCCAGTACTTC,-,TRBV7-8,TRBJ2-5,many
CASSLDPGGETQYF,TGTGCCAGCAGCTTAGATCCGGGGGGAGAGACCCAGTACTTC,TRBD2,TRBV11-2,TRBJ2-5,-
CASSVATGQGLYGYTF,TGTGCCAGCAGCGTAGCTACCGGACAGGGCCTCTATGGCTACACCTTC,TRBD1,TRBV9,TRBJ1-2,-
CASSLGTSGGETQYF,TGTGCCAGCAGCTTAGGGACTAGCGGGGGAGAGACCCAGTACTTC,TRBD2,TRBV11-2,TRBJ2-5,few
CASSLAGTGGVPQKLFF,TGTGCCAGCAGCTTAGCTGGGACAGGGGGCGTCCCGCAAAAACTGTTTTTT,TRBD1,TRBV7-9,TRBJ1-4,-
CASSPRPGTYEQYF,TGCGCCAGCAGCCCCCGGCCAGGTACCTACGAGCAGTACTTC,-,TRBV5-1,TRBJ2-7,-
CASSFRQGTAFF,TGTGCCAGCAGCTTCAGACAGGGGACGGCTTTCTTT,TRBD1,TRBV6-5,TRBJ1-1,-
CASKAGNYGYTF,TGTGCCAGCAAGGCAGGGAACTATGGCTACACCTTC,-,TRBV2,TRBJ1-2,-
CASSVASQGNEQFF,TGTGCCAGCAGCGTAGCGTCACAGGGCAATGAGCAGTTCTTC,-,TRBV9,TRBJ2-1,-
CASGGGALETQYF,TGTGCCAGCGGAGGGGGGGCCTTAGAGACCCAGTACTTC,-,TRBV6-5,TRBJ2-5,-
CASSNVAIPLSEQYF,TGTGCCAGTAGTAACGTAGCTATTCCCCTTTCCGAGCAGTACTTC,-,TRBV19,TRBJ2-7,-
CASSSGGTEAFF,TGTGCCAGCAGTTCGGGAGGCACTGAAGCTTTCTTT,-,TRBV27,TRBJ1-1,few
CASRIQGNTEAFF,TGTGCCAGCAGGATACAGGGTAACACTGAAGCTTTCTTT,-,TRBV6-5,TRBJ1-1,-